The clone carrying this T cell receptor (beta chain) was recorded at least ten times. There are 13 residues in the CDR3. V was clipped by 1 base and J by 3 bases, with 7 bases between them. Germline CDR1 MNHEY, CDR2 SMNVEV (reference sequence). A single record per CDR3 protein comes from TCRdb applying MiXCR to the 5' RACE reads. Of 75,000 to 95,000 distinct CDR3 sequences in the sample, approximately 17% were seen once. This sample was included in a study of neurological immune-mediated disorders. The chain is built from TRBV27 and TRBJ2-7, with D perhaps matching TRBD1 or TRBD2 (5 bases each). The sequence came from a woman between 40 and 55 years old in good health. The sample comprised PBMCs. The chain's CDR3 is CASSLWDGYEQYF. CDR3 DNA sequence: TGTGCCAGCAGTTTATGGGACGGCTACGAGCAGTACTTC.